The 7 T cell receptor beta chains listed next were all sequenced from one sample in a study of blood T cells in healthy people across ages. A second about 6 to 12 cycle PCR used barcoded and J-beta primers. TCRdb recomputed calls from the 5' RACE reads with MiXCR, one row per CDR3 protein. The sample includes 1.5 million to 2 million distinct CDR3 sequences, less than 50% of them seen just once. The specimen was blood. These TCRs come from a woman between 40 and 55 years old in good health.

This clonotype turned up a few times. The chain uses TRBV6-6 and TRBJ2-7; weak D call: TRBD2 (6 bases). Matching the DNA end better, TRBJ2-5 makes the J call doubtful. This CDR3 is 15 amino acids long. Germline V lookup: CDR1 MNHNY, CDR2 SVGAGI (reference sequence). CDR3 DNA sequence: TGTGCCAGCAGTCAAACTCGGGGGATTATGCAGACCCAGTACTTC. As protein: CASSQTRGIMQTQYF.

The chain has TRBV21-1 and TRBJ2-2; the table calls TRBD1, which could not be checked here. TRBV21-1 is noted as a pseudogene. This CDR3 is 19 amino acids long. CDR3 coding DNA: TGTGCCAGCAGCCGCCGGGACAGGGGAAAGCAGGCTACGGGCGGGGAGCTGTTTTTT. Amino acids: CASSRRDRGKQATGGELFF.

On this clonotype itself: It may be a read error: a sequence one base away is much more abundant. The rearrangement uses TRBV9 and TRBJ2-7; 7 bases match TRBD2. The CDR3 spans 18 residues. V gave up 4 bases and J gave up 7 bases; unmatched junction bases: 23. From germline, CDR1 is SGDLS and CDR2 YYNGEE. CDR3 sequence (DNA): TGTGCCAGCAGCCCACACCTCAGCGGGGTCAGCAAGGATAATGAGCAGTACTTC. Protein product: CASSPHLSGVSKDNEQYF.

For the CDR3, the DNA is TGTGCCATCAGGGAAGCGGGGTACCAAGAGACCCAGTACTTC. It codes for CAIREAGYQETQYF. V gene TRBV10-3 combines with J gene TRBJ2-5; 7 nucleotides match TRBD2. V lost 6 bases and J lost 0; bases outside the gene matches: 4. The length of the CDR3 is 14 residues. Germline assignment: CDR1 ENHRY and CDR2 SYGVKD.

On this clonotype: A much larger clone lies a single base off, so this may be a read error. This chain uses TRBV29-1 with TRBJ2-3; 12 nucleotides align to TRBD1. Trimming removed 3 bases from V and 6 bases from J; junction bases left unmatched: 7. CDR1 and CDR2 (germline): SQVTM, ANQGSEA. The CDR3 runs to 15 residues. CDR3 in DNA: TGCAGCGTTGAGGAGGGACAGGGGGCAGGGGATACGCAGTATTTT. As protein: CSVEEGQGAGDTQYF.

This chain joins TRBV20-1 and TRBJ1-1; D is uncertain. CDR3 size: 11 residues. V lost 8 bases, J lost 4 bases, and 11 bases lay in between. From germline, CDR1 is DFQATT and CDR2 SNEGSKA (reference sequence). CDR3 nucleotides: TGCAGTCCCTCCGGGATCACTGAAGCTTTCTTT. It is translated as CSPSGITEAFF.

The gene calls are TRBV6-1 and TRBJ2-7, with a tentative D call TRBD1 (6 bases). The tail of the sequence fits TRBJ2-5 better, so the J call may be wrong. The germline CDR1 and CDR2 sequences are MNHNS and SASEGT. This CDR3 is 15 amino acids long. CDR3 residues: CASSEAQGSGETQYF. CDR3 DNA: TGTGCCAGCAGTGAAGCGCAGGGGTCGGGAGAGACCCAGTACTTC.